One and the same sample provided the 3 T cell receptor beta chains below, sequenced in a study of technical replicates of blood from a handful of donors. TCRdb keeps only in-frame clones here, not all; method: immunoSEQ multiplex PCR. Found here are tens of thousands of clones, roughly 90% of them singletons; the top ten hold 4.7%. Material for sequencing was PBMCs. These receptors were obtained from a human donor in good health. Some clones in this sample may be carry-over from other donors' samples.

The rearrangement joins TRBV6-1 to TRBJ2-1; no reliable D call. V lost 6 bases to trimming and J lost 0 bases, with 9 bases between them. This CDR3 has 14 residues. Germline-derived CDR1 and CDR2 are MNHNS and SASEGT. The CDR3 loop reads CASRSPTSYNEQFF. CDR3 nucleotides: TGTGCCAGCAGAAGTCCTACCTCCTACAATGAGCAGTTCTTC.

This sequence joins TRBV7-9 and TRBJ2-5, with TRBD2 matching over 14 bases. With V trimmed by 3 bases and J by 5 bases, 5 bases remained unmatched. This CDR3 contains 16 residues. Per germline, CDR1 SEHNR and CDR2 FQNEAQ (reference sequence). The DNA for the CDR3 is TGTGCCAGCAGCTTGACTAGCGGGAGGGCCTCGGAGACCCAGTACTTC. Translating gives CASSLTSGRASETQYF.

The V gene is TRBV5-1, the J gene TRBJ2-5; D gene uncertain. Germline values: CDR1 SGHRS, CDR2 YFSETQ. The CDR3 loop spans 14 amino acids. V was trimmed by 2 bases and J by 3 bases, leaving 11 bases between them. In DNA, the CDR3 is TGCGCCAGCAGCTTATCGCTAGTAGAAGAGACCCAGTACTTC. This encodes CASSLSLVEETQYF. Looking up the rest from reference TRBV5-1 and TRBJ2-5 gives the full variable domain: KAGVTQTPRYLIKTRGQQVTLSCSPISGHRSVSWYQQTPGQGLQFLFEYFSETQRNKGNFPGRFSGRQFSNSRSEMNVSTLELGDSALYLCASSLSLVEETQYFGPGTRLLVL.